Each of the 32 T cell receptor beta chains below was sequenced from the same sample in a study of cytomegalovirus exposure and HLA in healthy donors. Clones were read by immunoSEQ multiplex PCR, and TCRdb kept only the in-frame ones, dropping some. The data hold about 130,000 clones, with roughly 93% observed a single time. Material: PBMCs. The receptor source for this set is a man younger than 30 in good health and CMV-seropositive.

This sequence joins TRBV5-1 and TRBJ1-3; TRBD1 matches at 8 bases. The CDR3 runs to 15 residues. The V gene end was trimmed by 0 bases and the J gene end by 2 bases; junction bases not matched to a gene: 1. Germline values: CDR1 SGHRS, CDR2 YFSETQ. For the CDR3, the DNA is TGCGCCAGCAGCTTGGGACAGGGGCCTGGAAACACCATATATTTT. Amino acid sequence: CASSLGQGPGNTIYF.

The chain has TRBV9 and TRBJ1-2; no reliable D call. Deletions cut 0 bases from V and 2 bases from J, with 5 bases between. Germline lookup yields CDR1 SGDLS and CDR2 YYNGEE. The CDR3 runs to 13 residues. The CDR3 DNA is TGTGCCAGCAGCGTAGGTCAGAACTATGGCTACACCTTC. Translating gives CASSVGQNYGYTF.

The chain couples TRBV7-3 to TRBJ1-6; 7 bases map to TRBD1. V trimming: 6 bases; J trimming: 7 bases; junction bases outside the gene matches: 3. The CDR3 is made up of 13 amino acids. CDR1 and CDR2 from the germline V gene are SGHTA and FQGTGA. The CDR3 spells CASSPDRNSPLHF. Here the CDR3 DNA reads TGTGCCAGCAGTCCGGACAGGAATTCACCCCTCCACTTT. The variable domain in full, completed from reference TRBV7-3 and TRBJ1-6, reads GAGVSQTPSNKVTEKGKYVELRCDPISGHTALYWYRQSLGQGPEFLIYFQGTGAADDSGLPNDRFFAVRPEGSVSTLKIQRTERGDSAVYLCASSPDRNSPLHFGNGTRLTVT.

The V gene is TRBV10-3, the J gene TRBJ2-7; 7 bases are a match to TRBD1. This CDR3 contains 16 residues. The V gene end was trimmed by 4 bases and the J gene end by 0 bases; junction bases not matched to a gene: 9. Germline CDR1 ENHRY, CDR2 SYGVKD. The CDR3 spells CAISGTGSSSSYEQYF. The CDR3 DNA follows: TGTGCCATCAGTGGGACAGGCTCCTCTAGCTCCTACGAGCAGTACTTC.

The chain combines TRBV18 with TRBJ2-7; the D gene is possibly TRBD2 (6 bases). The CDR3 length is 15 residues. The germline CDR1 and CDR2 sequences are KGHSH and LQKENI. The V gene lost 3 bases and the J gene lost 0 bases, with 12 bases spanning the gap. CDR3 DNA sequence: TGTGCCAGCTCACCGGACTACCTGAGCTCCTACGAGCAGTACTTC. Translated, it gives CASSPDYLSSYEQYF.

The gene calls are TRBV27 and TRBJ1-1; D is unclear. In germline, CDR1 is MNHEY, CDR2 SMNVEV (reference sequence). The CDR3 sequence is 13 residues long. Trimming removed 8 bases at V and 5 bases at J, with 15 bases between. CDR3 loop: CASSIIFGTEAFF. The CDR3 nucleotides read TGTGCCAGCTCCATCATCTTCGGGACTGAAGCTTTCTTT.

The chain employs TRBV7-2 and TRBJ2-7; D not certain. V was trimmed by 2 bases and J by 1 base, leaving 6 bases between them. Germline-derived CDR1 and CDR2 are SGHTA and FQGNSA. The CDR3 extends over 13 amino acids. The CDR3 loop is CASSLPNSYEQYF. The CDR3 DNA reads as TGTGCCAGCAGCTTACCAAATTCCTACGAGCAGTACTTC.

This chain connects TRBV7-9 to TRBJ2-3; D gene unclear. V was shortened by 6 bases and J by 2 bases, with 9 bases between the two germline ends. The CDR3 contains 13 residues. Germline V gene sequence: CDR1 SEHNR, CDR2 FQNEAQ (reference sequence). The chain's CDR3 is CASSSTDTDTQYF. Here the CDR3 DNA reads TGTGCCAGCAGTTCGACTGACACAGATACGCAGTATTTT. Based on the CDR3 plus reference TRBV7-9 and TRBJ2-3, the full variable domain is DTGVSQNPRHKITKRGQNVTFRCDPISEHNRLYWYRQTLGQGPEFLTYFQNEAQLEKSRLLSDRFSAERPKGSFSTLEIQRTEQGDSAMYLCASSSTDTDTQYFGPGTRLTVL.

Comment on this clone: This same CDR3 is encoded by further DNA sequences in the sample. This chain connects TRBV9 to TRBJ2-7; TRBD2 agrees at 8 bases. This CDR3 is 14 amino acids long. Germline V CDR1 and CDR2: SGDLS, YYNGEE. Trimming took 4 bases from V and 2 from J; bases not matched to a gene: 5. The CDR3 loop is CASSLSGSTYEQYF. In nucleotides, the CDR3 is TGTGCCAGCAGCCTCAGCGGGAGCACCTACGAGCAGTACTTC. Based on the CDR3 plus reference TRBV9 and TRBJ2-7, the full variable domain is DSGVTQTPKHLITATGQRVTLRCSPRSGDLSVYWYQQSLDQGLQFLIQYYNGEERAKGNILERFSAQQFPDLHSELNLSSLELGDSALYFCASSLSGSTYEQYFGPGTRLTVT.

As to this clone: Other DNA sequences in this sample translate to the same CDR3. The chain combines TRBV2 with TRBJ2-6; D not resolved. The CDR3 sequence is 13 residues long. The V end was cut by 6 bases, the J end by 0 bases, with 3 bases between. CDR1 is SNHLY, CDR2 FYNNEI, per germline. The chain's CDR3 is CASSVSGANVLTF. The CDR3 DNA follows: TGTGCCAGCAGCGTCTCTGGGGCCAACGTCCTGACTTTC.

The chain carries TRBV2 and TRBJ2-6, with 9 bases lining up with TRBD1. The germline gives CDR1 SNHLY, CDR2 FYNNEI. J gave up 1 base and V 5 bases, and 9 bases lay outside the gene matches. The CDR3 consists of 18 residues. In DNA form, the CDR3 reads TGTGCCAGCAGTATACTCACCGGGACAGGGTCTGGGGCCAACGTCCTGACTTTC. Amino acids: CASSILTGTGSGANVLTF. The whole variable domain, filled in from reference TRBV2 and TRBJ2-6, reads EPEVTQTPSHQVTQMGQEVILRCVPISNHLYFYWYRQILGQKVEFLVSFYNNEISEKSEIFDDQFSVERPDGSNFTLKIRSTKLEDSAMYFCASSILTGTGSGANVLTFGAGSRLTVL.

V usage is TRBV2 and J usage is TRBJ2-1; TRBD1 matches at 8 bases. V lost 5 bases and J lost 0; bases outside the gene matches: 3. This CDR3 contains 15 residues. Germline V gives CDR1 SNHLY, CDR2 FYNNEI. CDR3 bases: TGTGCCAGCAGTTGGACAGGGAGCTCCTACAATGAGCAGTTCTTC. It yields the protein CASSWTGSSYNEQFF.

This chain's CDR3 is CASSSLSGRVDGYTF. DNA of the CDR3: TGTGCCAGCAGCTCCTTGAGCGGGAGGGTGGATGGCTACACCTTC. The genes are TRBV7-6 and TRBJ1-2; the D is unclear. The germline V gene encodes CDR1 SGHVS and CDR2 FNYEAQ. The length of the CDR3 is 15 residues. The V end lost 4 bases, the J end lost 6 bases, and 18 bases lay between the germline ends.

The chain links TRBV7-9 to TRBJ2-4; 9 bases line up with TRBD1. Looked up from germline, CDR1 is SEHNR and CDR2 is FQNEAQ (reference sequence). CDR3 size: 13 residues. The V and J ends lost 5 bases and 5 bases, in that order; junction bases with no gene match: 1. The CDR3 region has the DNA TGTGCCAGCAGCCGGACAGGGGAAAACATTCAGTACTTC. It specifies CASSRTGENIQYF.

The chain recombines TRBV28 with TRBJ2-1; 9 nucleotides line up with TRBD2. The CDR3 runs 17 residues. The V and J ends lost 5 bases and 0 bases, in that order; junction bases with no gene match: 8. CDR1 and CDR2 (germline): MDHEN, SYDVKM. CDR3: CASSATSGESSYNEQFF. The CDR3 DNA reads TGTGCCAGCAGTGCGACTAGCGGTGAGAGCTCCTACAATGAGCAGTTCTTC.

This chain links TRBV4-1 with TRBJ1-1; D may be TRBD1 (6 bases). The CDR3 runs 15 residues. Per the germline V gene, CDR1 is MGHRA and CDR2 is YSYEKL. The V gene lost 6 bases and the J gene lost 7 bases, with 21 bases spanning the gap. DNA for the CDR3: TGCGCCAGCAGGCAAATGGAGGTTGGGACAAATGAAGCTTTCTTT. This sequence encodes CASRQMEVGTNEAFF.

The V call is TRBV2, the J call TRBJ2-7; TRBD1 is a possible D gene (6 bases). Germline V CDR1 and CDR2: SNHLY, FYNNEI. The CDR3 contains 15 residues. Trimming cost V 2 bases and J 5 bases, with 16 bases left between them. CDR3 bases: TGTGCCAGCAGTGAACAGGGGCCGTATTCCGACGAGCAGTACTTC. It translates to CASSEQGPYSDEQYF.

This chain connects TRBV27 to TRBJ2-5; 11 bases align to TRBD2. This CDR3 is built from 15 residues. With 7 bases clipped from V and 6 bases from J, the junction kept 10 bases outside the gene matches. Germline values: CDR1 MNHEY, CDR2 SMNVEV (reference sequence). CDR3 sequence: CASTITSGSTQTQYF. The CDR3 nucleotides read TGTGCCAGCACTATTACTAGCGGGAGTACACAGACCCAGTACTTC.

The chain employs TRBV4-1 and TRBJ2-5, with TRBD2 matching over 10 bases. From germline, CDR1 is MGHRA and CDR2 YSYEKL. This CDR3 has 14 amino acids. V lost 4 bases to trimming and J lost 3 bases; unmatched junction nucleotides: 2. CDR3 in DNA: TGCGCCAGCAGCCTCGGACTAGCGGAAGAGACCCAGTACTTC. Protein sequence: CASSLGLAEETQYF.

This rearrangement joins TRBV19 to TRBJ2-2; weak D call: TRBD2 (6 bases). Germline assignment: CDR1 LNHDA and CDR2 SQIVND (reference sequence). The CDR3 length is 18 residues. Deletions cut 3 bases from V and 2 bases from J, with 19 bases between. The CDR3 loop is CASSIRPGRPVNTGELFF. The CDR3 nucleotides read TGTGCCAGTAGTATTCGGCCAGGGAGGCCCGTTAACACCGGGGAGCTGTTTTTT.

The V call is TRBV14, the J call TRBJ2-3, with TRBD2 identical over 9 bases. Germline CDR1 reads SGHDN; CDR2 reads FVKESK. After removal of 3 bases from V and 4 bases from J, the junction contained 5 bases not matched to a gene. The CDR3 has 15 amino acids. Written as DNA, the CDR3 is TGTGCCAGCAGCCAGAATAGCGGGAGTGCAGATACGCAGTATTTT. This codes for CASSQNSGSADTQYF.

In this sample, this clone turned up once. V is TRBV4-2 and J is TRBJ2-7; 12 nucleotides line up with TRBD2. CDR3 size: 14 residues. CDR1 is LGHNA and CDR2 is YNFKEQ in the germline V gene. V dropped 5 bases and J dropped 1; count of bases not matched to a gene: 0. Here the CDR3 reads CASSGLAGSYEQYF. The CDR3 DNA reads TGTGCCAGCAGCGGACTAGCGGGATCCTACGAGCAGTACTTC.

J is TRBJ1-1 and V is TRBV15; TRBD1 matches at 9 bases. The CDR3 consists of 18 residues. V trimming: 3 bases; J trimming: 0 bases; junction bases outside the gene matches: 11. Germline V gene sequence: CDR1 LNHNV, CDR2 YYDKDF (reference sequence). CDR3 bases: TGTGCCACCAGCAGCCGCCGGGACAGGGCTCTCATGAACACTGAAGCTTTCTTT. Its protein product is CATSSRRDRALMNTEAFF.

The chain joins TRBV6-1 to TRBJ2-7; a weak D match, TRBD1 (6 bases). Trimming left V 3 bases short and J 0 bases short, with 15 bases between. The CDR3 runs to 16 residues. Germline V gene lookup returns CDR1 MNHNS and CDR2 SASEGT. The CDR3 reads CASSDHNRASSYEQYF. The CDR3 DNA sequence: TGTGCCAGCAGTGATCATAACAGGGCGAGCTCCTACGAGCAGTACTTC.

The rearrangement uses TRBV4-2 and TRBJ1-5; no clear D gene. V lost 3 bases, J lost 0 bases, and 9 bases lay in between. Germline CDR1 reads LGHNA; CDR2 reads YNFKEQ. The CDR3 has 15 residues. CDR3 loop: CASSQASISNQPQHF. The CDR3 DNA reads TGTGCCAGCAGCCAGGCCTCGATTAGCAATCAGCCCCAGCATTTT.

The V call is TRBV27, the J call TRBJ2-3, with 8 nucleotides matching TRBD2. Germline V CDR1 and CDR2: MNHEY, SMNVEV (reference sequence). Losses at the gene ends were 5 bases for V and 6 bases for J; bases not matched to a gene: 7. The length of the CDR3 is 14 residues. CDR3 loop: CASSAGLARDTQYF. CDR3 in DNA: TGTGCCAGCAGTGCCGGACTAGCCAGGGATACGCAGTATTTT.

The chain couples TRBV9 to TRBJ2-3, with D perhaps TRBD2 (6 bases). V was shortened by 0 bases and J by 2 bases, with 10 bases between the two germline ends. This CDR3 comprises 15 residues. The germline CDR1 and CDR2 sequences are SGDLS and YYNGEE. The chain's CDR3 is CASSVVRGATDTQYF. CDR3 DNA sequence: TGTGCCAGCAGCGTAGTGCGGGGTGCCACAGATACGCAGTATTTT. Full variable domain (remainder filled in from reference TRBV9 and TRBJ2-3): DSGVTQTPKHLITATGQRVTLRCSPRSGDLSVYWYQQSLDQGLQFLIQYYNGEERAKGNILERFSAQQFPDLHSELNLSSLELGDSALYFCASSVVRGATDTQYFGPGTRLTVL.

The V gene is TRBV27, the J gene TRBJ2-1, with 12 nucleotides matching TRBD2. The CDR3 runs 18 residues. Germline lookup yields CDR1 MNHEY and CDR2 SMNVEV (reference sequence). Germline trimming cut 7 bases from V and 2 bases from J; bases unmatched to any gene: 12. The CDR3 DNA reads TGTGCCAGCATCGAAAAAAGGACTAGCGGGAATGCCTACAATGAGCAGTTCTTC. Protein product: CASIEKRTSGNAYNEQFF.

The chain couples TRBV28 to TRBJ1-2; 7 positions agree with TRBD1. Losses at the gene ends were 6 bases for V and 6 bases for J; bases not matched to a gene: 16. CDR3 size: 16 residues. Germline values: CDR1 MDHEN, CDR2 SYDVKM. The CDR3 loop reads CASSRFGDSFIDGYTF. CDR3 coding DNA: TGTGCCAGCAGCCGTTTTGGGGACAGTTTCATTGATGGCTACACCTTC.

The chain combines TRBV6-6 with TRBJ2-1, with 7 bases fitting TRBD1. This CDR3 comprises 16 residues. Germline V gives CDR1 MNHNY, CDR2 SVGAGI (reference sequence). V lost 3 bases, J lost 9 bases, and 14 bases stayed unmatched. The CDR3 DNA reads as TGTGCCAGCAGTTATCCGACAGGGATGGGAATTGTTGAGCAGTTCTTC. Translation gives CASSYPTGMGIVEQFF.

The chain carries TRBV21-1 and TRBJ2-3; the table gives TRBD2 as D, unverified against the DNA. TRBV21-1 is termed a pseudogene. The CDR3 runs 19 residues. The CDR3 here is CASSKIRFGRGGFTDTQYF. CDR3 DNA sequence: TGTGCCAGCAGCAAAATAAGGTTCGGCCGTGGGGGGTTCACAGATACGCAGTATTTT.

J is TRBJ1-3 and V is TRBV2; 7 bases agree with TRBD1. Germline trimming cut 5 bases from V and 0 bases from J; bases unmatched to any gene: 7. This CDR3 is 16 amino acids long. The germline CDR1 and CDR2 sequences are SNHLY and FYNNEI. CDR3 protein: CASSMTGPLSGNTIYF. CDR3 bases: TGTGCCAGCAGTATGACAGGGCCCCTCTCTGGAAACACCATATATTTT.